The 23 T cell receptor beta chains below were found in one sample sequenced in a study of shared T cell receptors in the human thymus. Assay used: immunoSEQ multiplex PCR; TCRdb lists only in-frame clones, some missing. This sample has hundreds of thousands of clones; more than 75% occur once, and the top ten carry 0.0094%. The same specimen was also included in a second study, on human thymus T cells.

What was sequenced was thymocytes. The receptor source for this set is a boy younger than two with a congenital heart defect.

In the case of this clone: This CDR3 is also generated by other DNA sequences in the sample. The chain carries TRBV27 and TRBJ1-5, with D unresolved. The V end was cut by 0 bases, the J end by 5 bases, with 5 bases between. There are 13 residues in the CDR3. Germline V gives CDR1 MNHEY, CDR2 SMNVEV (reference sequence). This CDR3 reads CASSLSSDQPQHF. The CDR3 region has the DNA TGTGCCAGCAGTTTATCGAGCGATCAGCCCCAGCATTTT.

This chain uses TRBV29-1 with TRBJ2-1; 12 nucleotides agree with TRBD1. In germline, CDR1 is SQVTM, CDR2 ANQGSEA. The CDR3 has 21 residues. Trimming removed 4 bases from V and 0 bases from J; junction bases left unmatched: 19. The CDR3 here is CSVVPIPGTGGSGPSYNEQFF. CDR3 nucleotides: TGCAGCGTTGTACCCATCCCGGGGACAGGGGGCAGCGGGCCCTCCTACAATGAGCAGTTCTTC.

The rearrangement joins TRBV5-1 to TRBJ2-7, with D uncertain. V was pared by 7 bases and J by 5 bases, with 13 bases between. The CDR3 runs 12 residues. Germline values: CDR1 SGHRS, CDR2 YFSETQ. CDR3 DNA sequence: TGCGCCAGCCGTACGGATCGGGACGAGCAGTACTTC. Amino acid sequence: CASRTDRDEQYF.

This chain joins TRBV29-1 and TRBJ1-1; D gene unclear. The germline V gene has CDR1 SQVTM and CDR2 ANQGSEA. V was cut by 5 bases and J by 3 bases, with 13 bases left in between. This CDR3 has 13 residues. The CDR3 loop reads CSVSDLRHTEAFF. In DNA, the CDR3 is TGCAGCGTTAGCGACTTGAGGCACACTGAAGCTTTCTTT.

As to this clone: The sample holds other DNA sequences that translate to the same CDR3. The chain couples TRBV12-5 to TRBJ1-1; the match to TRBD1 covers 7 bases. The germline V gene encodes CDR1 LGHNT and CDR2 FRNRAP. The ends lost 1 base at V and 1 base at J; junction bases unmatched: 3. The CDR3 has 15 residues. The CDR3 DNA sequence: TGTGCTAGTGGTTTGGGACAGGGAACGAACACTGAAGCTTTCTTT. Translation: CASGLGQGTNTEAFF. The full variable domain, rest sourced from reference TRBV12-5 and TRBJ1-1, is DARVTQTPRHKVTEMGQEVTMRCQPILGHNTVFWYRQTMMQGLELLAYFRNRAPLDDSGMPKDRFSAEMPDATLATLKIQPSEPRDSAVYFCASGLGQGTNTEAFFGQGTRLTVV.

This clone has only a few counts. The rearrangement uses TRBV29-1 and TRBJ2-1; TRBD2 matches at 13 bases. CDR3 length: 13 residues. Germline V gives CDR1 SQVTM, CDR2 ANQGSEA. V trimming: 6 bases; J trimming: 4 bases; junction bases outside the gene matches: 0. In DNA form, the CDR3 reads TGCAGCGTGGGACTAGCGGGGTACAATGAGCAGTTCTTC. Its translation is CSVGLAGYNEQFF.

The V gene is TRBV11-1, the J gene TRBJ1-2; D call uncertain. Looked up from germline, CDR1 is SGHAT and CDR2 is FQDESV (reference sequence). V was shortened by 5 bases and J by 4 bases, with 11 bases between the two germline ends. This CDR3 has 13 amino acids. The CDR3 here is CASSPKVAYGYTF. The CDR3 coding sequence is TGTGCCAGCAGCCCGAAAGTAGCCTATGGCTACACCTTC. The whole variable domain, filled in from reference TRBV11-1 and TRBJ1-2, reads EAEVAQSPRYKITEKSQAVAFWCDPISGHATLYWYRQILGQGPELLVQFQDESVVDDSQLPKDRFSAERLKGVDSTLKIQPAELGDSAMYLCASSPKVAYGYTFGSGTRLTVV.

The chain links TRBV27 to TRBJ2-3; 13 nucleotides align to TRBD2. Germline V gene lookup returns CDR1 MNHEY and CDR2 SMNVEV (reference sequence). V lost 2 bases and J lost 5; bases outside the gene matches: 10. The CDR3 is made up of 18 amino acids. In DNA, the CDR3 is TGTGCCAGCAGTTTAGGCGGACTAGCGGGGGTCTGGCGAGATACGCAGTATTTT. This codes for CASSLGGLAGVWRDTQYF.

The J gene is TRBJ2-1, the V gene TRBV5-6; 8 nucleotides match TRBD2. Germline V gives CDR1 SGHDT, CDR2 YYEEEE. The CDR3 covers 16 residues. J was trimmed by 5 bases and V by 4 bases; bases with no gene match: 11. The CDR3 DNA is TGTGCCAGCAGCCAGACCCCGGGACTAGGGGACAATGAGCAGTTCTTC. As protein: CASSQTPGLGDNEQFF.

The chain is built from TRBV7-2 and TRBJ1-3; D is perhaps TRBD1 (5 bases). Trimming removed 1 base from V and 3 bases from J, with 7 bases in between. Per the germline V gene, CDR1 is SGHTA and CDR2 is FQGNSA. This CDR3 has 14 residues. CDR3 loop: CASSLGRVGNTIYF. In DNA, the CDR3 is TGTGCCAGCAGCTTAGGCAGGGTTGGAAACACCATATATTTT.

This clone was seen a single time. The chain combines TRBV25-1 with TRBJ2-3; D gene ambiguous. The CDR3 spans 16 residues. Germline lookup yields CDR1 MGHDK and CDR2 SYGVNS. V gave up 2 bases and J gave up 1 base, with 13 bases separating them. Written as DNA, the CDR3 is TGTGCCAGCAGTGAAGTATTGGGCAAGCGCACAGATACGCAGTATTTT. Translated, it gives CASSEVLGKRTDTQYF.

The CDR3 region is CASSLERDGEKETQYF. The CDR3 bases are TGTGCCAGCAGCTTAGAGCGGGACGGGGAGAAAGAGACCCAGTACTTC. V usage is TRBV7-7 and J usage is TRBJ2-5, with 7 bases identical to TRBD2. V was pared by 1 base and J by 3 bases, with 8 bases of the junction left unmatched. This CDR3 spans 16 amino acids. The germline CDR1 and CDR2 sequences are SSHAT and FNYEAQ (reference sequence).

The V and J genes are TRBV9 and TRBJ2-2, with 7 bases lining up with TRBD1. Germline assignment: CDR1 SGDLS and CDR2 YYNGEE. The CDR3 consists of 18 residues. The J segment lost 4 bases and the V segment lost 0 bases, leaving 12 bases of the junction unmatched. The CDR3 DNA is TGTGCCAGCAGCGTAGGTAAAAGGGACAGATGGGTCACCGGGGAGCTGTTTTTT. It encodes CASSVGKRDRWVTGELFF.

The chain is built from TRBV6-6 and TRBJ1-1, with D hard to call. Trimming took 6 bases from V and 1 from J, leaving 12 bases between them. Germline-derived CDR1 and CDR2 are MNHNY and SVGAGI (reference sequence). CDR3 length equals 14 residues. CDR3 bases: TGTGCCAGCAGCCCCCGGACTGCGAACACTGAAGCTTTCTTT. It codes for CASSPRTANTEAFF.

CDR3 in amino acids: CASSRGRDSQNTGELFF. The CDR3 region has the DNA TGTGCCAGCAGCCGAGGCCGGGACAGCCAGAACACCGGGGAGCTGTTTTTT. The chain is built from TRBV13 and TRBJ2-2; TRBD1 aligns across 7 bases. Germline assignment: CDR1 PRHDT and CDR2 FYEKMQ (reference sequence). Trimming cost V 5 bases and J 1 base; bases outside gene matches: 10. The CDR3 extends over 17 amino acids.

The rearrangement joins TRBV14 to TRBJ2-1; D might be TRBD1 (6 bases). The V end was cut by 2 bases, the J end by 4 bases, with 15 bases between. The CDR3 length is 16 residues. Germline V gives CDR1 SGHDN, CDR2 FVKESK. Here the CDR3 DNA reads TGTGCCAGCAGCCAAAAACGAGGGACATTTTACAATGAGCAGTTCTTC. This gives the protein CASSQKRGTFYNEQFF.

The CDR3 reads CASSYSLLAGRYEQYF. Written as DNA, the CDR3 is TGTGCCAGCAGTTACTCCCTTTTAGCGGGACGGTACGAGCAGTACTTC. The chain carries TRBV6-6 and TRBJ2-7, with 8 bases identical to TRBD2. CDR3 length equals 16 residues. V trimming: 0 bases; J trimming: 4 bases; junction bases outside the gene matches: 8. The germline CDR1 and CDR2 sequences are MNHNY and SVGAGI (reference sequence).

The rearrangement uses TRBV4-3 and TRBJ2-7; 7 bases match TRBD1. This CDR3 region has 16 residues. Germline loops: CDR1 LGHNA, CDR2 YSLEER. V dropped 2 bases and J dropped 7; count of bases not matched to a gene: 14. CDR3 nucleotides: TGCGCCAGCAGCCAATCCGAAGGGGCCAGGGGGTGGGAGCAGTACTTC. Amino acids: CASSQSEGARGWEQYF.

CDR3 DNA sequence: TGTGCCATCAGTGAGTCGAAGACAGGGGGCGCGAACTACGAGCAGTACTTC. Translating it yields CAISESKTGGANYEQYF. The chain combines TRBV10-3 with TRBJ2-7; 10 bases agree with TRBD1. From germline, CDR1 is ENHRY and CDR2 SYGVKD. With 0 bases clipped from V and 3 bases from J, the junction kept 8 bases outside the gene matches. There are 17 residues in the CDR3.

The J gene is TRBJ1-2, the V gene TRBV10-2; 10 nucleotides line up with TRBD1. The V gene's germline CDR1 is WSHSY and CDR2 SAAADI. This CDR3 region has 14 residues. The junction had 2 bases not matched to a gene; V was cut back by 6 bases and J by 1 base. In nucleotides, the CDR3 is TGCGCCAGCAGGGGGGACAGGGGTAACTATGGCTACACCTTC. Protein sequence: CASRGDRGNYGYTF.

This chain links TRBV19 with TRBJ2-1; D is perhaps TRBD2 (5 bases). Germline CDR1 and CDR2: LNHDA and SQIVND (reference sequence). CDR3 length equals 11 residues. The V end was cut by 7 bases, the J end by 9 bases, with 10 bases between. The CDR3 DNA reads TGTGCCAGTACTCTGGGAGTTGAGCAGTTCTTC. Its protein is CASTLGVEQFF.

This chain joins TRBV28 and TRBJ2-7; TRBD2 agrees at 10 bases. This CDR3 is built from 16 residues. The V segment lost 5 bases and the J segment 2 bases; nucleotides outside the gene matches: 9. Germline values: CDR1 MDHEN, CDR2 SYDVKM. The CDR3 DNA reads TGTGCCAGCAGTCGAACATCTAGCGGGAGAACCTACGAGCAGTACTTC. It codes for CASSRTSSGRTYEQYF.

The V call is TRBV28, the J call TRBJ2-3; D unclear. The V end was cut by 3 bases, the J end by 0 bases, with 10 bases between. There are 15 residues in the CDR3. Germline CDR1 reads MDHEN; CDR2 reads SYDVKM. The CDR3 DNA follows: TGTGCCAGCAGTTTCCCGAGCGTAAGCACAGATACGCAGTATTTT. Residues: CASSFPSVSTDTQYF.